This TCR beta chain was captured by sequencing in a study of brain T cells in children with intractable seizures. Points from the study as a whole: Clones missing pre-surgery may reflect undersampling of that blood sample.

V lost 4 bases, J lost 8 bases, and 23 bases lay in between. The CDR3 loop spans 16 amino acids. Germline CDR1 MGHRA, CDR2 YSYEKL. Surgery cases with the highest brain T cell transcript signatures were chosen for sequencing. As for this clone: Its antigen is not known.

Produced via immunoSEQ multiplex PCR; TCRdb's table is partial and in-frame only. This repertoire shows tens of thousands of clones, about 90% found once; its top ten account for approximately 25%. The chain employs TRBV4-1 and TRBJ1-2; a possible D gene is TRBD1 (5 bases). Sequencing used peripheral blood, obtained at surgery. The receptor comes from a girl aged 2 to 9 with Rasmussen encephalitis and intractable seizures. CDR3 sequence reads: CASSLPGWDGARGYTF. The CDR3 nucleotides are TGCGCCAGCAGCCTCCCAGGGTGGGACGGCGCTCGCGGCTACACCTTC.